Each of the 17 T cell receptor beta chains below was sequenced from the same sample in a study of T cells in tumors after PD-1 blockade. Profiled with immunoSEQ multiplex PCR; TCRdb holds only in-frame clones, not every one. There are about 5,800 clones in the sample; 68% occur only once, and 5% to 5.5% lies in the top ten. This specimen was tumor tissue, taken before anti-PD-1 treatment. The receptors come from a human donor with basal cell carcinoma.

Details on this clone: The same CDR3 arises from other DNA sequences in this sample as well. The V and J genes are TRBV19 and TRBJ1-1; D unresolved. V was trimmed by 3 bases and J by 8 bases, leaving 10 bases between them. The V gene's germline CDR1 is LNHDA and CDR2 SQIVND (reference sequence). The CDR3 extends over 12 amino acids. The CDR3 loop is CASSIGVSEAFF. The CDR3 bases are TGTGCCAGTAGTATCGGAGTCAGCGAAGCTTTCTTT.

There are a few counts of this clone. V is TRBV6-2 or TRBV6-3 and J is TRBJ2-7; 9 bases are a match to TRBD2. The V and J ends lost 2 bases and 4 bases, in that order; junction bases with no gene match: 15. Per germline, CDR1 MNHEY and CDR2 SVGEGT. The CDR3 extends over 18 amino acids. The CDR3 here is CASSYPRRLAGKGYEQYF. CDR3 in DNA: TGTGCCAGCAGTTACCCGAGGAGGCTAGCGGGGAAAGGGTACGAGCAGTACTTC.

This chain links TRBV21-1 with TRBJ1-2; the table gives TRBD1 as D, unverified against the DNA. TRBV21-1 represents a pseudogene. This CDR3 has 16 amino acids. CDR3 in amino acids: CASSTQGDRGFYGYTF. As DNA, the CDR3 is TGTGCCAGCAGCACCCAAGGGGACAGGGGATTTTATGGCTACACCTTC.

The rearrangement joins TRBV9 to TRBJ2-3, with D hard to call. This CDR3 has 15 amino acids. The germline V and J ends were trimmed by 0 bases and 5 bases, with 13 bases remaining between them. Germline-derived CDR1 and CDR2 are SGDLS and YYNGEE. For the CDR3, the DNA is TGTGCCAGCAGCGTAGAGTCGGGTTCCCTAGATACGCAGTATTTT. Protein: CASSVESGSLDTQYF.

The chain combines TRBV9 with TRBJ1-4; no clear D. The germline V gene has CDR1 SGDLS and CDR2 YYNGEE. The CDR3 runs to 14 residues. V lost 3 bases and J 5 bases, leaving 11 bases between the germline ends. The CDR3 bases are TGTGCCAGCAGCGAGGACGGAGGAAATGAAAAACTGTTTTTT. Its protein is CASSEDGGNEKLFF.

The count of this clone is one. The chain joins TRBV5-6 to TRBJ2-1, with 7 bases fitting TRBD2. The CDR3 covers 17 residues. The germline V gene has CDR1 SGHDT and CDR2 YYEEEE. With 4 bases clipped from V and 1 base from J, the junction kept 11 bases outside the gene matches. CDR3 residues: CASSLYGGTQSYNEQFF. The CDR3 DNA is TGTGCCAGCAGCCTATACGGGGGGACCCAGTCCTACAATGAGCAGTTCTTC.

V usage is TRBV27 and J usage is TRBJ2-7; D uncertain. V was pared by 6 bases and J by 5 bases, with 20 bases between. Germline values: CDR1 MNHEY, CDR2 SMNVEV (reference sequence). The CDR3 consists of 15 residues. CDR3 protein: CASRSDGLRTDEQYF. CDR3 coding DNA: TGTGCCAGCAGATCTGACGGGCTAAGAACGGACGAGCAGTACTTC.

The chain has TRBV19 and TRBJ2-5, with a possible D match to TRBD1 (6 bases). Germline CDR1 is LNHDA and CDR2 is SQIVND (reference sequence). Trimming left V 5 bases short and J 2 bases short, with 6 bases between. This CDR3 spans 12 amino acids. The DNA for the CDR3 is TGTGCCAGTAGTCAGGGGCAAGAGACCCAGTACTTC. Its translation is CASSQGQETQYF.

The chain combines TRBV27 with TRBJ1-5; maybe TRBD1 (6 bases). Between the trimmed V and J ends, which lost 2 bases and 5 bases, there was a span of 13 bases. CDR3 length: 15 residues. Germline V gene data show CDR1 as MNHEY and CDR2 as SMNVEV (reference sequence). DNA of the CDR3: TGTGCCAGCAGTTTAGGAGGACAGTATTATCAGCCCCAGCATTTT. It encodes CASSLGGQYYQPQHF.

V gene TRBV7-8 combines with J gene TRBJ1-1; D not certain. V lost 5 bases and J 7 bases, leaving 11 bases between the germline ends. Germline loops: CDR1 SGHVS, CDR2 FQNEAQ. The CDR3 sequence is 12 residues long. CDR3 DNA sequence: TGTGCCAGCAGCCTCAGATGGAATGAAGCTTTCTTT. This sequence encodes CASSLRWNEAFF.

This clone is termed large. J is TRBJ1-2 and V is TRBV11-1, with 10 bases lining up with TRBD1. CDR1 and CDR2 from the germline V gene are SGHAT and FQDESV (reference sequence). The junction had 4 bases not matched to a gene; V was cut back by 3 bases and J by 9 bases. This CDR3 has 13 residues. CDR3 sequence: CASSFRDRGSYTF. The CDR3 DNA sequence: TGTGCCAGCAGCTTCCGGGACAGGGGAAGCTACACCTTC.

The chain links TRBV5-1 to TRBJ1-4; D unclear. Germline V gives CDR1 SGHRS, CDR2 YFSETQ. There are 14 residues in the CDR3. The ends were cut back, 1 base at V and 8 bases at J, with 12 bases in the middle. In DNA form, the CDR3 reads TGCGCCAGCAGCTTGTCTGGGATACGAGAAAAACTGTTTTTT. The encoded protein is CASSLSGIREKLFF.

This chain joins TRBV4-2 and TRBJ2-3; 12 nucleotides agree with TRBD2. The V and J ends lost 0 bases and 0 bases, in that order; junction bases with no gene match: 7. Germline assignment: CDR1 LGHNA and CDR2 YNFKEQ. This CDR3 region has 19 residues. The chain's CDR3 is CASSQDPTSGGPSTDTQYF. CDR3 nucleotide sequence: TGTGCCAGCAGCCAAGATCCCACTAGCGGGGGGCCTAGCACAGATACGCAGTATTTT.

V usage is TRBV7-3 and J usage is TRBJ2-6, with 9 nucleotides matching TRBD1. This CDR3 spans 20 amino acids. J gave up 4 bases and V 5 bases, and 18 bases lay outside the gene matches. CDR1 and CDR2 (germline): SGHTA, FQGTGA. CDR3 DNA: TGTGCCAGCAGCCGTTACTCTCCGGGACAGGGAGGATCAGGGGCCAACGTCCTGACTTTC. Amino acid sequence: CASSRYSPGQGGSGANVLTF.

This clone is labeled medium-sized. This rearrangement joins TRBV6-5 to TRBJ2-7; TRBD1 aligns across 8 bases. The length of the CDR3 is 13 residues. Unmatched junction bases numbered 7, after V lost 8 bases and J lost 4 bases. Germline CDR1 is MNHEY and CDR2 is SVGAGI. The CDR3 sequence is CASGTGPSYEQYF. CDR3 nucleotide sequence: TGTGCCAGCGGGACAGGACCATCTTACGAGCAGTACTTC.

V and J are TRBV2 and TRBJ1-1; D is possibly TRBD1 (5 bases). The CDR3 is 14 residues long. The V end lost 2 bases, the J end lost 4 bases, and 11 bases lay between the germline ends. The V gene's germline CDR1 is SNHLY and CDR2 FYNNEI. The CDR3 nucleotides read TGTGCCAGCAGTGAATTCCAGGGTCGCACTGAAGCTTTCTTT. This gives the protein CASSEFQGRTEAFF. Combining the CDR3 with reference TRBV2 and TRBJ1-1 gives the whole variable domain EPEVTQTPSHQVTQMGQEVILRCVPISNHLYFYWYRQILGQKVEFLVSFYNNEISEKSEIFDDQFSVERPDGSNFTLKIRSTKLEDSAMYFCASSEFQGRTEAFFGQGTRLTVV.

The chain recombines TRBV3-1 (or the pseudogene TRBV3-2) with TRBJ1-4; D gene uncertain. Trimming cost V 5 bases and J 0 bases, with 10 bases left between them. This CDR3 spans 15 amino acids. Germline V CDR1 and CDR2: LGHDT, YNNKEL (reference sequence). This CDR3 reads CASSLRTATNEKLFF. In DNA, the CDR3 is TGTGCCAGCAGCTTACGGACGGCAACTAATGAAAAACTGTTTTTT.